This TCR beta chain was profiled in a study of identical twins. Via MiXCR, TCRdb re-called the 5' RACE reads, giving one row per CDR3 protein. Here the sample spans 210,000 or so distinct CDR3 sequences, more than 6.5% being singletons. A few counts support this clonotype. Its antigen is undetermined. Regarding the study as a whole: Out-of-frame alpha sequences shared by twins were enriched for low generation probability.

These data also formed part of another study, on yellow fever vaccine responses in identical twins.

This TCR was recovered from a woman aged 18-29 years in good health. Sequences were obtained from memory (CD45RO+) T cells sorted from blood.

In nucleotides, the CDR3 is TGCAGCGCAACCGGTCTAGGAGAGACCCAGTACTTC. This translates into CSATGLGETQYF. V usage is TRBV29-1 and J usage is TRBJ2-5; D unresolved. Germline V gene sequence: CDR1 SQVTM, CDR2 ANQGSEA. The CDR3 has 12 residues. The ends were cut back, 7 bases at V and 4 bases at J, with 13 bases in the middle.